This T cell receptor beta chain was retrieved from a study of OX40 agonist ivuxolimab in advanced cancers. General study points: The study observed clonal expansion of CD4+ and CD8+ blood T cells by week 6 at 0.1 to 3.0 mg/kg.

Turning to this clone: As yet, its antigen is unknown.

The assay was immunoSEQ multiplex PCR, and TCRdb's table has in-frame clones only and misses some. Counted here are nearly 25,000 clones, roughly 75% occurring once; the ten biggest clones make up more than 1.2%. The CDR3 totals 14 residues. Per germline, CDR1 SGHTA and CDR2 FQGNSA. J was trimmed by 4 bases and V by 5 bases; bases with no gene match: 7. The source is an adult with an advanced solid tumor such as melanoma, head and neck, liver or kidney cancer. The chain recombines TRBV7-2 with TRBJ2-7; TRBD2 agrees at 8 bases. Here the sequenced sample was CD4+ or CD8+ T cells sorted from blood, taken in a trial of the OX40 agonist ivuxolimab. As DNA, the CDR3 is TGTGCCAGCAGCGCGGCGGGGGGCGCTTACGAGCAGTACTTC. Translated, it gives CASSAAGGAYEQYF.